This is a list of T cell receptor beta chains from one sample in a study of spatial heterogeneity in lung cancer. TCRdb fed the 5' RACE reads into MiXCR, producing one record per CDR3 protein. Of about 32,000 distinct CDR3 sequences listed, more than 9% were seen once; the top ten hold over 25%. The sequenced sample was PBMCs, obtained at follow-up. Source of these receptors: a female donor with early-stage non-small cell lung cancer. Each CDR3 is given with its conserved first and last residue. Fields, in order: J gene, V gene, clone size, CDR3 protein. Rows give clone size only sometimes, using once, few, many, or a class for an expanded clone.

j_gene: TRBJ2-1
v_gene: TRBV16
abundance: many
CDR3aa: CASSQSGNEQFF

j_gene: TRBJ1-2
v_gene: TRBV19
abundance: many
CDR3aa: CASSMGDGFYGYTF

j_gene: TRBJ2-7
v_gene: TRBV28
abundance: NA
CDR3aa: CASSPGVGGEQYF

j_gene: TRBJ2-7
v_gene: TRBV5-1
abundance: NA
CDR3aa: CASSRGTSGGDEQYF

j_gene: TRBJ2-5
v_gene: TRBV10-3
abundance: many
CDR3aa: CAISEFQGEGETQYF

j_gene: TRBJ2-3
v_gene: TRBV5-6
abundance: NA
CDR3aa: CASSLDINTQYF

j_gene: TRBJ1-1
v_gene: TRBV29-1
abundance: many
CDR3aa: CSVEYGRMNTEAFF

j_gene: TRBJ2-2
v_gene: TRBV6-5
abundance: NA
CDR3aa: CASSYLKGTGELFF

j_gene: TRBJ2-7
v_gene: TRBV2
abundance: many
CDR3aa: CASAEGQGPSDEQYF

j_gene: TRBJ1-2
v_gene: TRBV14
abundance: NA
CDR3aa: CASSQAGQGYGYTF

j_gene: TRBJ1-1
v_gene: TRBV7-2
abundance: many
CDR3aa: CASSFPGSGEAFF

j_gene: TRBJ1-1
v_gene: TRBV6-1
abundance: many
CDR3aa: CASRLTGPTEAFF

j_gene: TRBJ1-2
v_gene: TRBV7-9
abundance: NA
CDR3aa: CASSLENRVEGYTF

j_gene: TRBJ2-1
v_gene: TRBV6-2/TRBV6-3
abundance: NA
CDR3aa: CASSYSPSGGVYNEQFF

j_gene: TRBJ2-3
v_gene: TRBV5-1
abundance: NA
CDR3aa: CASSLQGGGTDTQYF

j_gene: TRBJ1-1
v_gene: TRBV7-2
abundance: few
CDR3aa: CASSPPWGTEAFF

j_gene: TRBJ1-5
v_gene: TRBV12-3/TRBV12-4
abundance: many
CDR3aa: CASSMTHKGNQPQHF

j_gene: TRBJ1-5
v_gene: TRBV18
abundance: NA
CDR3aa: CASSPAGSLNQPQHF

j_gene: TRBJ2-2
v_gene: TRBV11-1
abundance: NA
CDR3aa: CASSFLGTGAGELFF

j_gene: TRBJ1-1
v_gene: TRBV3-1
abundance: NA
CDR3aa: CASSTTGGTEAFF

j_gene: TRBJ2-3
v_gene: TRBV18
abundance: many
CDR3aa: CASSPGPDTQYF

j_gene: TRBJ1-4
v_gene: TRBV5-6
abundance: many
CDR3aa: CASSLGTGVKLFF

j_gene: TRBJ2-7
v_gene: TRBV5-5
abundance: NA
CDR3aa: CASSLLGGPVDEQYF

j_gene: TRBJ1-1
v_gene: TRBV7-2
abundance: few
CDR3aa: CASSSSGGVTEAFF

j_gene: TRBJ1-1
v_gene: TRBV7-9
abundance: few
CDR3aa: CASSPMPLEAFF

j_gene: TRBJ2-2
v_gene: TRBV14
abundance: many
CDR3aa: CASSQDSGSAGRTGELFF

j_gene: TRBJ2-2
v_gene: TRBV12-3/TRBV12-4
abundance: many
CDR3aa: CASRRGGASTGELFF

j_gene: TRBJ2-7
v_gene: TRBV5-1
abundance: NA
CDR3aa: CASSPTAVGTDRYEQYF